This record covers a single T cell receptor (beta chain). In the authors' methods: Estimation of nucleated cell counts relied on the amplification of reference gene primers. Only in-frame clones appear in the TCRdb table, and some are missing; sequencing was by immunoSEQ multiplex PCR. That table gives V, J and clone size, and the DNA gave D and trimming. The top ten hold 8% to 9% of the sample, which has 110,000 or so clones, about 88% seen once. After removal of 4 bases from V and 2 bases from J, the junction contained 7 bases not matched to a gene. This CDR3 contains 15 residues. The germline CDR1 and CDR2 sequences are SGHTA and FQGNSA. This entry is derived from a study of blood T cell repertoires in COVID-19. Study information: The origin of the acute and convalescent COVID-19 samples was the United States, Italy and Spain. PBMCs, B-cell-depleted T cells, or T cells were the source of the cDNA or gDNA that made up the material.

The rearrangement joins TRBV7-2 to TRBJ2-7, with 8 bases identical to TRBD1. What was sequenced was peripheral blood. This TCR came from a woman in her sixties or seventies who had recovered from COVID-19. The CDR3 sequence is CASSSTGDPAYEQYF. CDR3 DNA sequence: TGTGCCAGCAGCTCGACAGGGGACCCCGCCTACGAGCAGTACTTC.